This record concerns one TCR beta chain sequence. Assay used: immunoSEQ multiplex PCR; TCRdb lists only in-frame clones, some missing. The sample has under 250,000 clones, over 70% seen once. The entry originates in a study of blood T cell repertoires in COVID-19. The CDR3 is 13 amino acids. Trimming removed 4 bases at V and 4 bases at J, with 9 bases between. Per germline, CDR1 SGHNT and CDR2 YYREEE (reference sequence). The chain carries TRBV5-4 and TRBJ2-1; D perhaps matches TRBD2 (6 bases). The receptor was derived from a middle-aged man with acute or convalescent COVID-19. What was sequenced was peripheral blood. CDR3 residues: CASSPSAYNEQFF. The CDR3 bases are TGTGCCAGCAGCCCTAGCGCGTACAATGAGCAGTTCTTC.